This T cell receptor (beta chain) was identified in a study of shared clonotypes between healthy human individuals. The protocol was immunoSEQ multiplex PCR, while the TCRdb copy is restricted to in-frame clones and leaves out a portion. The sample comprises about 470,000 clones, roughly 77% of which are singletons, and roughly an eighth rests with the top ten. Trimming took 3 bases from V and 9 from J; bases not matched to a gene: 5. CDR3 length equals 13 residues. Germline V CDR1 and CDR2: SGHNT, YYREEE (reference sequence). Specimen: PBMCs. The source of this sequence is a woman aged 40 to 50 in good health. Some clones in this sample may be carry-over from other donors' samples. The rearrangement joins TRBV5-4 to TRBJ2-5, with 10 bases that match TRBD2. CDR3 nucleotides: TGTGCCAGCAGCTCTAGCGGGAGATCGGCCCAGTACTTC. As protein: CASSSSGRSAQYF.